This record concerns one T cell receptor beta chain sequence. This clone has just one count. There is no known antigen for this receptor. No base quality values were provided; no much bigger clone lies one nucleotide off. The sample comes from a study of blood T cell repertoires in COVID-19 (dated by TCRdb to 2020 to 2022). With regard to the full study: Samples from collaborators originated in the United States, Italy and Spain and spanned both the acute and convalescent phases of COVID-19. The material from the prospective study consisted of cDNA or gDNA derived from T cells, B-cell-depleted T cells, or PBMCs. Subjects who had been exposed to COVID-19, were actively infected with it, or had recovered from it provided the deeply sampled blood TCRbeta repertoires that made up the dataset. The repertoires were released in a freely available public database meant as a resource for research on the immune response to SARS-CoV-2. Samples were obtained from the ongoing ImmuneRACE study (first 160 participants) and from 1,200 or so subjects provided by 6 global collaborators. Sample metadata almost always included a de-identified subject ID, COVID-19 status, age in years and sex. HLA class I and class II types, where available, came from metadata supplied by the sample provider rather than from assay-based typing.

What the work shows at the level of the full study, not this receptor alone: Clinical and demographic metadata were provided uncurated, with the amount varying by source and participant.

Relative to germline, V is 1 base shorter and J is 11 bases shorter, with 15 bases between their ends. From a lookup of the germline V gene, CDR1 and CDR2 are MGHDK and SYGVNS. Including cysteine and phenylalanine, the CDR3 has 14 amino acids. Of the read, only the CDR3 DNA is kept; its 42 bases are in frame from base 1. In the prospective study, participants were about 18 to 89 years old, resided in approximately 22 geographic areas of the United States, and were enrolled through a virtual design. In the prospective study, cohorts were assigned on the basis of participant-reported clinical history obtained from a screening survey and a study questionnaire. Mobile phlebotomists in the prospective study collected whole blood, serum and a nasopharyngeal or oropharyngeal swab from every participant. Participants in the prospective study had the option to provide additional blood draws and questionnaires over a 2-month period. Before DNA extraction, blood samples from the prospective study were shipped at room temperature or frozen.

TCRbeta CDR3 regions were amplified from genomic DNA using the immunoSEQ Assay, a bias-controlled multiplex PCR. The study's own analysis went as follows. Within the assay, amplification of reference gene primers was used to estimate how many nucleated cells each sample contained. Sequence reads were collapsed and filtered to measure the absolute abundance of every unique TCRbeta CDR3 rearrangement. Productive Simpson clonality was computed per sample as the square root of Simpson's diversity index over productive rearrangements. The table was pulled from immuneACCESS by TCRdb, which kept in-frame rearrangements only. Such tables lose some clones; where checked, under half of the loss comes from unresolved V genes, and the rest has no known cause. For V, J and clone size, that table is used; D and trimming come from the DNA. This sample has under 200,000 clones in its table, and about 82% of those were observed once. The ten largest clones add up to around 5% of the sample.

The specimen was PBMCs or T cells enriched from blood (not recorded which). The chain links TRBV25-1 with TRBJ1-5; possibly the D gene is TRBD1, per 6 matching bases. This clonotype was sampled from a man aged 40-50 years with acute COVID-19. The nucleotide sequence is TGTGCCAGCAGTGAATGGGGTCGGGACAAAGCCCAGCATTTT. This sequence encodes CASSEWGRDKAQHF.